Sequencing of this TCR beta chain was carried out in a study of cytomegalovirus exposure and HLA in healthy donors. The wider study: An analysis done earlier identified more than 100 million unique TCR beta sequences from about 180 million T cells. Study outcomes and limitations: Earlier analysis yielded a pattern in which most TCR beta V segments were productive about 90% or about 30% of the time. Reportedly, HLA-A and HLA-B alleles of most subjects were accurately predicted from TCR beta. 16,951 TCR beta sequences were associated with HLA alleles at 0.05 false discovery rate in a later analysis.

Vbeta (60) and Jbeta (13) primers were used in the PCR. Clones were sequenced by immunoSEQ multiplex PCR, and TCRdb holds only the in-frame ones, with some missing. Here the sample spans about 190,000 clones, around three quarters being singletons. Trimming cost V 5 bases and J 4 bases, with 9 bases left between them. This CDR3 region has 14 residues. Germline assignment: CDR1 SGHTA and CDR2 FQGNSA. Remarks on this clone: The target antigen is unknown.

The sample was PBMCs. The sequence came from a woman aged 18-29 years in good health and CMV-seronegative. This sequence joins TRBV7-2 and TRBJ1-6; D might be TRBD1 (6 bases). The CDR3 spells CASSIRGYNSPLHF. CDR3 nucleotides: TGTGCCAGCAGCATTAGGGGGTATAATTCACCCCTCCACTTT.